The 24 T cell receptor beta chains in this list originate from one sample, sequenced in a study of shared clonotypes between healthy human individuals. Only in-frame clones appear in the TCRdb table, and some are missing; sequencing was by immunoSEQ multiplex PCR. Of 850,000 to 1,200,000 clones listed, about 70% are singletons. The source material was memory CD4+ T cells sorted from blood. The subset is: CD45RA-negative fraction. The source is a man aged 18 to 29 in good health.

The V and J genes are TRBV19 and TRBJ2-4, with 7 bases identical to TRBD1. CDR3 length: 14 residues. The J segment lost 5 bases and the V segment lost 4 bases, leaving 5 bases of the junction unmatched. From germline, CDR1 is LNHDA and CDR2 SQIVND (reference sequence). The chain's CDR3 is CASSKDRVQNIQYF. For the CDR3, the DNA is TGTGCCAGTAGTAAAGACAGGGTGCAAAACATTCAGTACTTC. Based on the CDR3 plus reference TRBV19 and TRBJ2-4, the full variable domain is DGGITQSPKYLFRKEGQNVTLSCEQNLNHDAMYWYRQDPGQGLRLIYYSQIVNDFQKGDIAEGYSVSREKKESFPLTVTSAQKNPTAFYLCASSKDRVQNIQYFGAGTRLSVL.

This clone was recorded once. Other DNA sequences of this sample code for an identical CDR3. The CDR3 region is CASSYRNYGYTF. The CDR3 DNA follows: TGTGCCAGCAGTTATAGGAACTATGGCTACACCTTC. The rearrangement uses TRBV6-5 and TRBJ1-2; no clear D. The CDR3 totals 12 residues. Germline V lookup: CDR1 MNHEY, CDR2 SVGAGI. Trimming took off 3 bases at V and 2 bases at J, with 4 bases between the two ends.

V is TRBV19 and J is TRBJ1-2; 7 bases line up with TRBD1. The CDR3 spans 12 residues. The V gene's germline CDR1 is LNHDA and CDR2 SQIVND (reference sequence). V shed 1 base, J shed 8 bases, and the junction held 1 base outside the gene matches. The CDR3 DNA is TGTGCCAGTAGTATAGCGACAGGGGGCTACACCTTC. Translated, it gives CASSIATGGYTF.

The chain employs TRBV10-2 and TRBJ2-7; D might be TRBD2 (6 bases). CDR1 WSHSY and CDR2 SAAADI come from the germline V gene. V gave up 4 bases and J gave up 2 bases, with 9 bases separating them. This CDR3 spans 13 amino acids. The CDR3 spells CASSGAGPYEQYF. The CDR3 region has the DNA TGCGCCAGCAGTGGGGCGGGACCCTACGAGCAGTACTTC.

V usage is TRBV10-2 and J usage is TRBJ1-1; no clear D. V lost 3 bases and J 0 bases, leaving 8 bases between the germline ends. This CDR3 comprises 14 residues. The germline V gene encodes CDR1 WSHSY and CDR2 SAAADI. The CDR3, as DNA: TGCGCCAGCAGTGATGGGCACATGAACACTGAAGCTTTCTTT. This translates into CASSDGHMNTEAFF.

This clone was recorded once. The chain carries TRBV5-1 and TRBJ2-2; D call uncertain. Germline loops: CDR1 SGHRS, CDR2 YFSETQ. The CDR3 spans 15 residues. Trimming removed 0 bases at V and 2 bases at J, with 8 bases between. The CDR3 DNA follows: TGCGCCAGCAGCTTGGCCAGTCATAACACCGGGGAGCTGTTTTTT. It specifies CASSLASHNTGELFF. The full variable domain, its missing parts supplied by reference TRBV5-1 and TRBJ2-2, is KAGVTQTPRYLIKTRGQQVTLSCSPISGHRSVSWYQQTPGQGLQFLFEYFSETQRNKGNFPGRFSGRQFSNSRSEMNVSTLELGDSALYLCASSLASHNTGELFFGEGSRLTVL.

This clone showed up just a few times. V and J are TRBV19 and TRBJ2-5; 8 bases agree with TRBD2. This CDR3 region has 15 residues. J was trimmed by 5 bases and V by 6 bases; bases with no gene match: 11. Germline CDR1 reads LNHDA; CDR2 reads SQIVND (reference sequence). The CDR3 DNA is TGTGCCAGTAGCCCACAAGGCGGGGGGAAGGAGACCCAGTACTTC. It yields the protein CASSPQGGGKETQYF.

The chain uses TRBV5-5 and TRBJ2-7; possibly TRBD1 for D (6 bases). V gave up 4 bases and J gave up 3 bases, with 17 bases separating them. Germline CDR1 reads SGHKS; CDR2 reads YYEKEE (reference sequence). The CDR3 totals 15 residues. CDR3 residues: CASSDSKTGSYEQYF. In DNA form, the CDR3 reads TGTGCCAGCAGCGATTCCAAAACAGGGAGCTACGAGCAGTACTTC.

J is TRBJ2-7 and V is TRBV2, with 12 bases lining up with TRBD1. This CDR3 is built from 13 residues. CDR1 SNHLY and CDR2 FYNNEI come from the germline V gene. After removal of 7 bases from V and 11 bases from J, the junction contained 9 bases not matched to a gene. The CDR3 nucleotides are TGTGCCAGCACATCCGGGACAGGGGGCCATGAGTACTTC. Its translation: CASTSGTGGHEYF. Filled out from reference TRBV2 and TRBJ2-7, the complete variable domain reads EPEVTQTPSHQVTQMGQEVILRCVPISNHLYFYWYRQILGQKVEFLVSFYNNEISEKSEIFDDQFSVERPDGSNFTLKIRSTKLEDSAMYFCASTSGTGGHEYFGPGTRLTVT.

This clone has a single count. The J gene is TRBJ2-3, the V gene TRBV7-2; no clear D gene. Between the trimmed V and J ends, which lost 0 bases and 0 bases, there was a span of 13 bases. This CDR3 has 17 amino acids. The germline CDR1 and CDR2 sequences are SGHTA and FQGNSA. The CDR3 DNA is TGTGCCAGCAGCTTAGCGCTCACCAGAACTAGCACAGATACGCAGTATTTT. Residues: CASSLALTRTSTDTQYF.

The rearrangement joins TRBV2 to TRBJ2-5; possibly TRBD2 for D (6 bases). CDR1 is SNHLY and CDR2 is FYNNEI in the germline V gene. This CDR3 comprises 12 residues. V was pared by 6 bases and J by 5 bases, with 10 bases between. In nucleotides, the CDR3 is TGTGCCAGCAGAACGACTAGGGAGACCCAGTACTTC. Amino acid sequence: CASRTTRETQYF.

The chain couples TRBV25-1 to TRBJ1-5; weak D call: TRBD1 (6 bases). Germline lookup yields CDR1 MGHDK and CDR2 SYGVNS. The CDR3 totals 15 residues. V was pared by 11 bases and J by 7 bases, with 24 bases between. CDR3 DNA: TGTGCCCAGTGGATGATGGTACAGGGCGGGCAGCCCCAGCATTTT. It encodes CAQWMMVQGGQPQHF.

This chain joins TRBV2 and TRBJ1-1, with D possibly matching TRBD1 (6 bases). Germline loops: CDR1 SNHLY, CDR2 FYNNEI. The CDR3 runs to 14 residues. The ends were cut back, 6 bases at V and 4 bases at J, with 15 bases in the middle. The CDR3 spells CASRVIRGGTEAFF. Here the CDR3 DNA reads TGTGCCAGCAGAGTCATCAGGGGTGGCACTGAAGCTTTCTTT.

Concerning this clone: Other nucleotide sequences from this sample produce the same CDR3. Here the CDR3 reads CASSLTSGTDTQYF. CDR3 nucleotide sequence: TGTGCCAGCAGCTTGACTAGCGGCACAGATACGCAGTATTTT. The J gene is TRBJ2-3, the V gene TRBV7-2; 8 bases fit TRBD2. Looked up from germline, CDR1 is SGHTA and CDR2 is FQGNSA. J was trimmed by 1 base and V by 3 bases; bases with no gene match: 0. The CDR3 extends over 14 amino acids.

Details on this clone: The same CDR3 is also encoded by other DNA sequences in this sample. CDR3 bases: TGTGCCAGCAGCCCCGGACGGCAAGAGACCCAGTACTTC. This translates into CASSPGRQETQYF. V and J are TRBV7-2 and TRBJ2-5; D uncertain. This CDR3 contains 13 residues. Trimming took off 5 bases at V and 2 bases at J, with 9 bases between the two ends. CDR1 SGHTA and CDR2 FQGNSA come from the germline V gene. Full variable domain (outside the CDR3, taken from reference TRBV7-2 and TRBJ2-5): GAGVSQSPSNKVTEKGKDVELRCDPISGHTALYWYRQSLGQGLEFLIYFQGNSAPDKSGLPSDRFSAERTGGSVSTLTIQRTQQEDSAVYLCASSPGRQETQYFGPGTRLLVL.

The chain uses TRBV5-1 and TRBJ2-2, with D perhaps TRBD1 (5 bases). V was trimmed by 0 bases and J by 7 bases, leaving 13 bases between them. This CDR3 is 15 amino acids long. The germline gives CDR1 SGHRS, CDR2 YFSETQ. CDR3 protein: CASSLAPGQVGELFF. Written as DNA, the CDR3 is TGCGCCAGCAGCTTGGCTCCAGGGCAGGTCGGGGAGCTGTTTTTT.

The chain recombines TRBV28 with TRBJ1-2, with D possibly being TRBD1 (5 bases). The CDR3 sequence is 15 residues long. Germline loops: CDR1 MDHEN, CDR2 SYDVKM. V dropped 5 bases and J dropped 4 bases, with 17 bases sitting between them. CDR3 nucleotide sequence: TGTGCCAGCAGTCCCGGGACGACGATGACCTATGGCTACACCTTC. Protein: CASSPGTTMTYGYTF.

This clone was counted once. V and J are TRBV6-5 and TRBJ1-6; D gene ambiguous. Germline assignment: CDR1 MNHEY and CDR2 SVGAGI. There are 15 residues in the CDR3. The V and J ends lost 4 bases and 10 bases respectively, with 17 bases between them. The CDR3 loop is CASSLSLERRSPLHF. The CDR3 nucleotides read TGTGCCAGCAGTTTGTCTTTAGAAAGGCGCTCACCCCTCCACTTT.

The chain has TRBV29-1 and TRBJ1-2; 7 bases agree with TRBD1. V shed 0 bases, J shed 6 bases, and the junction held 4 bases outside the gene matches. CDR1 is SQVTM, CDR2 ANQGSEA, per germline. This CDR3 spans 13 amino acids. The CDR3 coding sequence is TGCAGCGTTGAAGAGGACAGGCTGAATGGCTACACCTTC. This sequence encodes CSVEEDRLNGYTF. The whole variable domain, remainder taken from reference TRBV29-1 and TRBJ1-2, is SAVISQKPSRDICQRGTSLTIQCQVDSQVTMMFWYRQQPGQSLTLIATANQGSEATYESGFVIDKFPISRPNLTFSTLTVSNMSPEDSSIYLCSVEEDRLNGYTFGSGTRLTVV.

V and J are TRBV28 and TRBJ2-2; D tentatively fits TRBD1 or TRBD2 (6 bases each). The CDR3 extends over 18 amino acids. V gave up 4 bases and J gave up 1 base, with 19 bases separating them. Germline V gene data show CDR1 as MDHEN and CDR2 as SYDVKM. The CDR3 bases are TGTGCCAGCAGTTCGGGGGAGATATACAGGGTGAACACCGGGGAGCTGTTTTTT. This codes for CASSSGEIYRVNTGELFF.

This rearrangement joins TRBV2 to TRBJ2-1, with D uncertain. With 7 bases removed from V and 4 bases from J, the gap between germline ends came to 8 bases. The CDR3 contains 12 residues. In germline, CDR1 is SNHLY, CDR2 FYNNEI. CDR3 nucleotides: TGTGCCAGCAAACTGGAGTACAATGAGCAGTTCTTC. This codes for CASKLEYNEQFF. The full variable domain, completed using reference TRBV2 and TRBJ2-1, is EPEVTQTPSHQVTQMGQEVILRCVPISNHLYFYWYRQILGQKVEFLVSFYNNEISEKSEIFDDQFSVERPDGSNFTLKIRSTKLEDSAMYFCASKLEYNEQFFGPGTRLTVL.

The sample holds a few counts of this clone. The genes are TRBV5-1 and TRBJ1-1, with D unresolved. Per the germline V gene, CDR1 is SGHRS and CDR2 is YFSETQ. The germline V and J ends were trimmed by 1 base and 6 bases, with 22 bases remaining between them. The length of the CDR3 is 17 residues. The CDR3 bases are TGCGCCAGCAGCTTGTACCTCGACACTACCCGTGTCGCTGAAGCTTTCTTT. This translates into CASSLYLDTTRVAEAFF.

The chain links TRBV4-3 to TRBJ2-7, with 8 bases identical to TRBD2. The junction had 6 bases not matched to a gene; V was cut back by 1 base and J by 4 bases. Germline CDR1 is LGHNA and CDR2 is YSLEER. The CDR3 length is 15 residues. Here the CDR3 reads CASSQAPSGRYEQYF. CDR3 nucleotide sequence: TGCGCCAGCAGCCAAGCCCCAAGCGGGAGATACGAGCAGTACTTC.

The chain couples TRBV18 to TRBJ1-2; possibly TRBD1 for D (6 bases). The CDR3 runs to 14 residues. Germline V gene sequence: CDR1 KGHSH, CDR2 LQKENI. Trimming left V 8 bases short and J 5 bases short, with 18 bases between. CDR3 in DNA: TGTGCCAGCCAGAAGGACAGCCAGGGGTATGGCTACACCTTC. Translating gives CASQKDSQGYGYTF.